This passage covers 7 T cell receptor delta chains from one sample sequenced in a study of DNA immune sequencing with unique molecular identifiers. All 8 TRDV and 4 TRDJ genes were targeted in 32-plex amplification of genomic DNA. Adapter PCR followed 3 barcoding PCR cycles that attached a 12-nucleotide UMI. TCRdb reanalysed the multiplex PCR reads via CATT. This sample has some 5,300 delta-chain clones; around 9.9% occur once, and the top ten carry around half. Material: gamma-delta T cells enriched from blood buffy coat, or unenriched PBMCs (not recorded which). All receptors derive from a human donor in good health.

Concerning this clone itself: In the same sample, other DNA sequences code for this CDR3. The J gene is TRDJ1, the V gene TRDV1, with 9 bases aligning to TRDD2. TCRdb offers no J gene call, so here the DNA was matched to germline to obtain one. This CDR3 has 26 amino acids. Germline-derived CDR1 and CDR2 are TSWWSYY and QGS. The ends lost 4 bases at V and 0 bases at J; junction bases unmatched: 36. For the CDR3, the DNA is TGTGCTCTTGGGGTACTAAAAGGCCTTCCTACACTTTGGGTGGAAGAACGAATACGATACACCGATAAACTCATCTTT. Amino acid sequence: CALGVLKGLPTLWVEERIRYTDKLIF.

In the case of this clone: The protein held in TCRdb is that of a much larger clone and does not match this DNA's translation at residue 9, likely because of a read error; the protein shown is translated from the DNA. The chain recombines TRDV2 with TRDJ1; D perhaps matches TRDD3 (5 bases). CDR1 and CDR2 from the germline V gene are GEAIGNYY and EKD. The V gene lost 3 bases and the J gene lost 1 base, with 14 bases spanning the gap. The CDR3 has 15 residues. This CDR3 is CACDPVIRCTDKLIF. Written as DNA, the CDR3 is TGTGCCTGTGACCCCGTAATACGGTGCACCGATAAACTCATCTTT.

The rearrangement links TRDV1 to TRDJ1; 12 bases agree with TRDD3. Since TCRdb gives no J gene, matching the DNA to germline was used here to assign it. The length of the CDR3 is 24 residues. Germline V gene lookup returns CDR1 TSWWSYY and CDR2 QGS. V trimming: 2 bases; J trimming: 0 bases; junction bases outside the gene matches: 25. The CDR3 coding sequence is TGTGCTCTTGGGGAAAGGGCTGGCGGGTACTGGGGGATACAAATGAAGGCTTACACCGATAAACTCATCTTT. This encodes CALGERAGGYWGIQMKAYTDKLIF.

This clone was found many times. Translating this DNA gives a protein that differs at residue 7 from the TCRdb one, which belongs to a much larger clone; a read error is likely, and the protein shown is this translation. The CDR3 here is CACDLLETDTDKLIF. DNA for the CDR3: TGTGCCTGTGACCTACTGGAGACAGACACCGATAAACTCATCTTT. The chain uses TRDV2 and TRDJ1, with a tentative D call TRDD3 (5 bases). The CDR3 is 15 amino acids. Germline-derived CDR1 and CDR2 are GEAIGNYY and EKD. The germline V and J ends were trimmed by 3 bases and 0 bases, with 13 bases remaining between them.

On this clone itself: This clone may be a read error of a much larger clone one base away. This rearrangement joins TRDV1 to TRDJ1, with TRDD3 matching over 13 bases. The J gene is not listed in TCRdb, so it was assigned here from a DNA match to germline. The CDR3 consists of 24 residues. Germline trimming cut 3 bases from V and 0 bases from J; bases unmatched to any gene: 25. Germline values: CDR1 TSWWSYY, CDR2 QGS. The CDR3 sequence is CALGDPNSLIVLGDTPGYTDKLIF. The CDR3 DNA sequence: TGTGCTCTTGGGGACCCCAATTCCCTGATTGTACTGGGGGATACGCCCGGGTACACCGATAAACTCATCTTT.

This clone was counted a few times. TCRdb's entry gives the protein of a much larger clone, which mismatches this DNA's translation at residue 16, likely from a read error; the protein reported here is translated from the DNA. DNA for the CDR3: TGTGCCTGTGACCACATGGGAGGGGGATTCACGGAACACACCGATGAACTCATCTTT. It codes for CACDHMGGGFTEHTDELIF. The V and J genes are TRDV2 and TRDJ1; 7 nucleotides align to TRDD3. Germline V gene lookup returns CDR1 GEAIGNYY and CDR2 EKD. This CDR3 region has 19 residues.

This clone was found many times. The chain carries TRAV29/DV5 and TRDJ1; D gene uncertain. No J gene is reported in TCRdb; it was inferred here by comparing the DNA with germline. CDR3 length: 22 amino acids. CDR1 and CDR2 (germline): NSMFDY, ISSIKDK. V dropped 5 bases and J dropped 5 bases, with 43 bases sitting between them. The CDR3 region is CAAGAHHHEPQRARSGRDKLIF. Here the CDR3 DNA reads TGTGCAGCCGGAGCGCATCACCACGAGCCCCAACGAGCACGCTCCGGGAGAGATAAACTCATCTTT.